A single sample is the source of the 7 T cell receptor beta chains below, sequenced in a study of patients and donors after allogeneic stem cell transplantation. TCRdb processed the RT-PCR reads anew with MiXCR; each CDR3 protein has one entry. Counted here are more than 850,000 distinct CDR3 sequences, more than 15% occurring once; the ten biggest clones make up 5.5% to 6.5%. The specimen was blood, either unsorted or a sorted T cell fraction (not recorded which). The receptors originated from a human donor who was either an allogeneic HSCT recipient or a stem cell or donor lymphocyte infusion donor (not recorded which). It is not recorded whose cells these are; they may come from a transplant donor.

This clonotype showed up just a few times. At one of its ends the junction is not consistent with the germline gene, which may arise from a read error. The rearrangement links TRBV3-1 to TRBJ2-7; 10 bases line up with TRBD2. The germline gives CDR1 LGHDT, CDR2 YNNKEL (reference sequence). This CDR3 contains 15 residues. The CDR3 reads CASSEELAGSLEQYF. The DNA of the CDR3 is TGTGCCAGCAGCGAAGAACTAGCGGGGTCGCTCGAGCAGTACTTC.

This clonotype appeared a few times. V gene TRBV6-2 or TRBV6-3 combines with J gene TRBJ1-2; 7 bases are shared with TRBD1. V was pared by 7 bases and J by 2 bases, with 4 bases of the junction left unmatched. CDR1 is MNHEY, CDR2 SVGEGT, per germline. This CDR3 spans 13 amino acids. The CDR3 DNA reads TGTGCCAGCACCCTGGGACAGAACTATGGCTACACCTTC. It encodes CASTLGQNYGYTF.

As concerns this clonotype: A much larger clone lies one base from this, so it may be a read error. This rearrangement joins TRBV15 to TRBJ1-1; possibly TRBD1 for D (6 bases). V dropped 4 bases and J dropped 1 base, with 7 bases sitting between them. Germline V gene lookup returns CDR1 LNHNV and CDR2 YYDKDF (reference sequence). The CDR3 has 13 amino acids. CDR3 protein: CATSTDRNTEAFF. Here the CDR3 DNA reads TGTGCCACCAGCACGGACAGGAACACTGAAGCTTTCTTT.

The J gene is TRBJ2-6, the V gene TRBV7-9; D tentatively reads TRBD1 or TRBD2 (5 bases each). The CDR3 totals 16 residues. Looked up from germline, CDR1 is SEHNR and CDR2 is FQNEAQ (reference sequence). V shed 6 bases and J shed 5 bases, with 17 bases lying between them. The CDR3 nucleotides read TGTGCCAGCAGTCAAACTACGGGACCTAGGGCCAACGTCCTGACTTTC. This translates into CASSQTTGPRANVLTF.

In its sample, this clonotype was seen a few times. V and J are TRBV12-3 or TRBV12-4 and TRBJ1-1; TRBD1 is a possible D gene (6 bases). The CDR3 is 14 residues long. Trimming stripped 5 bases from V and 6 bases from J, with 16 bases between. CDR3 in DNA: TGTGCCAGCAGTGACAGGACGACAGGTCCTGAAGCTTTCTTT. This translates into CASSDRTTGPEAFF.

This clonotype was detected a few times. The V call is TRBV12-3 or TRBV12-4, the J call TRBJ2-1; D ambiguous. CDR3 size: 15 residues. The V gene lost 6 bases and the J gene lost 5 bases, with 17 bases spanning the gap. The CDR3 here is CASSLPSGGDNEQFF. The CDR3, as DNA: TGTGCCAGCAGCCTCCCCTCGGGTGGGGACAATGAGCAGTTCTTC.

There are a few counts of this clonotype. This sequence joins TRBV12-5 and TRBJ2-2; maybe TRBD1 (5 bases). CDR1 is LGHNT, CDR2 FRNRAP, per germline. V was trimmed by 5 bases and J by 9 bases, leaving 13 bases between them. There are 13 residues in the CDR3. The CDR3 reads CASGPWGDRELFF. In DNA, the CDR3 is TGTGCTAGTGGTCCCTGGGGCGACCGGGAGCTGTTTTTT.